The text below deals with one TCR beta chain. Its antigen specificity is not known. Base quality data are lacking; no much larger clone is found one base away. CDR1 SGHTS and CDR2 YDEGEE were looked up in the germline V gene. Trimming leaves V shorter by 0 bases and J shorter by 8 bases, with the junction holding 4 bases beyond the gene matches. The CDR3 spans 14 residues, from the cysteine through the phenylalanine. The entry retains the CDR3 DNA only, 42 bases that are in frame from base 1. Systemically healthy Caucasian individuals from Russia, about 38 in total and aged about 6 to 100 years, were included as donors. About 9.1 milliliters of peripheral blood were collected from each donor into EDTA-treated Vacutainer tubes. Ficoll-Paque density-gradient centrifugation was used to isolate PBMCs, with at least 7 million per sample. Trizol reagent was used to extract total RNA from the PBMCs, yielding at least 5 micrograms per sample. For every donor, flow cytometry on a PBMC aliquot measured the percentage of naive CD45RAhigh/CD27high T cells.

The method was 5' RACE. Sequencing relied on an Illumina HiSeq 2500. A second roughly 7 to 11 cycle PCR used a sample-barcoded 5' primer and a J-beta primer mix. A unique molecular identifier was introduced onto each TCR beta cDNA molecule by a template-switch 5' adaptor carrying 12 random nucleotides. Each sample yielded at least 3 million CDR3-containing paired-end reads. First-strand cDNA was synthesized from all RNA with the Mint cDNA synthesis kit, primed by a TRBC-specific oligonucleotide. All cDNA was treated with uracil-DNA glycosylase and then went through a first 18-cycle PCR with the universal primers M1SS and BC2_uni_R. From the authors' description of their analysis: For normalization, 1 million high-quality reads were randomly selected from each sample, with every read carrying a distinct molecular identifier. Instead of being binned into consensus sequences, reads with shared molecular identifiers were discarded. CDR3 identification, clonotype clustering and error correction used MiTCR with a Q25 quality threshold and the strictest error-elimination algorithm. A nonparametric unseen species model with Euler transformation was used to estimate a lower bound on total TCR beta diversity. In-frame beta chains were kept once TCRdb had trimmed the public reads at Q25 with fastp and called clones with MiXCR. Entries are consolidated by CDR3 protein sequence, retaining the most common genes and DNA. TCRdb's processing, not the authors', yielded these V and J calls. The sample table lists about 1.8 million distinct CDR3 sequences, around half of them with a count of one. The top ten clones comprise 2.1% of the sample.

The data are from a study of blood T cells in healthy people across ages (dated by TCRdb to about 2015). About the study as a whole: In model experiments, template switching captured roughly one uniquely barcoded TCR beta cDNA molecule for every two T cells. To track age-related changes in TCR beta repertoire diversity, the study relied on deep sequencing normalized with unique cDNA molecular identifiers. Donors were grouped into four age groups: young (average roughly 16 years), middle-aged (39), aged (62) and long-lived (around 80). To avoid experimental bias, donors of different ages were spread randomly across the sequencing lanes. Two additional independent replicas of 1 million unique cDNA reads from the same blood draw were analyzed for two donors (one aged 18 to 30 and one aged 80 or older). The full study reports these points: Observed TCR beta diversity per million T cells fell roughly linearly with age, and a significant reduction was already apparent by age around 39. A strong correlation was found between observed TCR beta diversity and the percentage of naive T cells measured by flow cytometry. Since profiling was done on bulk unsorted PBMCs, naive and antigen-experienced compartments could not be conclusively compared. Because the CMV infection status of the donors was unknown, age-related changes in expanded clonotypes may potentially have been confounded. Estimates of total diversity from one million sequenced T cells were regarded as lower bounds and underestimates. The long-lived group showed more naive CD4+ T cells, fewer expanded clones and increased TCR diversity than the aged group, suggesting age selection.

Sequenced sample: blood. The TCR sequence derives from a woman aged 40 to 49 in good health. The V and J segments used are TRBV5-8 and TRBJ2-1; the junction holds 8 bases that match TRBD1. The sequenced DNA is TGTGCCAGCAGCTTGGGACAGGGGACCCATGAGCAGTTCTTC. Its translation is CASSLGQGTHEQFF.